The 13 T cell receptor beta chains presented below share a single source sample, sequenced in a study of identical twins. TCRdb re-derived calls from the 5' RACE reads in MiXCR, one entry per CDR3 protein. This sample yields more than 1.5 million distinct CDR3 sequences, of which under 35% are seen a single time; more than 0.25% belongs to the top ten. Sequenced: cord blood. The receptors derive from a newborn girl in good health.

CDR3 sequence reads: CASSQGPARARQPQHF. The CDR3 DNA is TGCGCCAGCAGCCAAGGCCCCGCCCGGGCTCGTCAGCCCCAGCATTTT. The chain combines TRBV4-1 with TRBJ1-5, with unresolved D. CDR1 is MGHRA, CDR2 YSYEKL, per germline. The V gene lost 1 base and the J gene lost 6 bases, with 16 bases spanning the gap. This CDR3 has 16 residues.

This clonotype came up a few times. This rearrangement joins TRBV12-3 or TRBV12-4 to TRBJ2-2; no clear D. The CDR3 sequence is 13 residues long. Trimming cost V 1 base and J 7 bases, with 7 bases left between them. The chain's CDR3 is CASSLGGHGELFF. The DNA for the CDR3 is TGTGCCAGCAGTTTAGGGGGTCACGGGGAGCTGTTTTTT.

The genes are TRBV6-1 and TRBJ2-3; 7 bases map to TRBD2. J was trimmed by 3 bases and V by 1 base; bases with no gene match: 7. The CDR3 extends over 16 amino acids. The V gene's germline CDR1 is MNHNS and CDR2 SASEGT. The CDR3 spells CASSEGGRVRTDTQYF. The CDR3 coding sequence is TGTGCCAGCAGTGAAGGAGGGAGGGTCCGTACAGATACGCAGTATTTT.

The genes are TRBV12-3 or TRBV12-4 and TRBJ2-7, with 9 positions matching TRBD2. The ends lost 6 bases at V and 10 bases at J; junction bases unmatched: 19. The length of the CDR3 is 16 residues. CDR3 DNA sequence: TGTGCCAGCAGCCCTCTAGCGGGAAGGGCCTACAATGATCAGTACTTC. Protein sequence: CASSPLAGRAYNDQYF.

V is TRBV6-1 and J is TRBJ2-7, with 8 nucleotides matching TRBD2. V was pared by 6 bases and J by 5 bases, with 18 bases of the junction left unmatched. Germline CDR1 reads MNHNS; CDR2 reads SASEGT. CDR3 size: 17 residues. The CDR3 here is CASSPPRLSGRIHEQYF. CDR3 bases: TGTGCCAGCAGCCCACCCCGACTAAGCGGGAGAATCCACGAGCAGTACTTC.

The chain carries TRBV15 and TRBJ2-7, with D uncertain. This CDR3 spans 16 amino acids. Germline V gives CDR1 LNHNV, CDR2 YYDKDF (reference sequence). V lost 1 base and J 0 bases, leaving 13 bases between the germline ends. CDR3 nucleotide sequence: TGTGCCACCAGCAGAGGGATAGGCACCGTCTCCTACGAGCAGTACTTC. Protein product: CATSRGIGTVSYEQYF.

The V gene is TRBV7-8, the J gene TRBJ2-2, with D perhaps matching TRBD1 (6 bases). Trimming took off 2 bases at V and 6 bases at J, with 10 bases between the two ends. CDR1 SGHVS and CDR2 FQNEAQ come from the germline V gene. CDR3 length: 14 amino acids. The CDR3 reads CASSLRPGAGELFF. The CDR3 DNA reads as TGTGCCAGCAGCTTACGTCCAGGGGCCGGGGAGCTGTTTTTT. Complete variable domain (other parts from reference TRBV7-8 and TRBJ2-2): GAGVSQSPRYKVAKRGQDVALRCDPISGHVSLFWYQQALGQGPEFLTYFQNEAQLDKSGLPSDRFFAERPEGSVSTLKIQRTQQEDSAVYLCASSLRPGAGELFFGEGSRLTVL.

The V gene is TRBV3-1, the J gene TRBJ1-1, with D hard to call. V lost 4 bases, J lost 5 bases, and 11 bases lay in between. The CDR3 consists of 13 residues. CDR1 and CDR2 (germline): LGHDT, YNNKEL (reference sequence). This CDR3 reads CASSPDTRTEAFF. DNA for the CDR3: TGTGCCAGCAGCCCAGACACCCGGACTGAAGCTTTCTTT. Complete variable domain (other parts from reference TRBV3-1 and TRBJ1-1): DTAVSQTPKYLVTQMGNDKSIKCEQNLGHDTMYWYKQDSKKFLKIMFSYNNKELIINETVPNRFSPKSPDKAHLNLHINSLELGDSAVYFCASSPDTRTEAFFGQGTRLTVV.

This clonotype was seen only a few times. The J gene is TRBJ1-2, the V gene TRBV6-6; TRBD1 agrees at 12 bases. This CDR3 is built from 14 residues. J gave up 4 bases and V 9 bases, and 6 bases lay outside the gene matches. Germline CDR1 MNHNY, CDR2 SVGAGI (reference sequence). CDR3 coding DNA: TGTGCCAGTTCAAGGGACAGGGGGCCCTATGGCTACACCTTC. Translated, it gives CASSRDRGPYGYTF.

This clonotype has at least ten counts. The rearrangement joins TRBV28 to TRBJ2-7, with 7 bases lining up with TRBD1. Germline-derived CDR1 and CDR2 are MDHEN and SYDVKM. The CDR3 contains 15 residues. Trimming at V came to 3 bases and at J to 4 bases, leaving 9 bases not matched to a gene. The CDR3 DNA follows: TGTGCCAGCAGTTTGAGTGGACAGGTCCAGTACGAGCAGTACTTC. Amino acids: CASSLSGQVQYEQYF.

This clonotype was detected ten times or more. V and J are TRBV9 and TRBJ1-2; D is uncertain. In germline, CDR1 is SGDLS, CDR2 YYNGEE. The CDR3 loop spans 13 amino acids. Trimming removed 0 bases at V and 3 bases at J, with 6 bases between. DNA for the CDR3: TGTGCCAGCAGCGTAGTCAGTCACTATGGCTACACCTTC. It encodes CASSVVSHYGYTF.

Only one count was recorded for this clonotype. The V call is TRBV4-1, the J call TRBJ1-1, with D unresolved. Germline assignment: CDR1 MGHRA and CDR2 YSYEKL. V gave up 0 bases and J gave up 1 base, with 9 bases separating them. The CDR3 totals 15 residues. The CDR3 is CASSQEAGANTEAFF. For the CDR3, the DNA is TGCGCCAGCAGCCAAGAGGCAGGAGCGAACACTGAAGCTTTCTTT.

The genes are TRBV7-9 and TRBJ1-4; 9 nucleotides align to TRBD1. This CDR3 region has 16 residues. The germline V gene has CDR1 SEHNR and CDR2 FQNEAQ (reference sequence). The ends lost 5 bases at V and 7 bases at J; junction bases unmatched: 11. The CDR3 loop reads CASSLTGTGKSEKLFF. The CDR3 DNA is TGTGCCAGCAGCCTGACCGGGACAGGGAAATCTGAAAAACTGTTTTTT.